The subject of this entry is one T cell receptor beta chain. Its antigen remains unidentified. The repertoire was sequenced with immunoSEQ multiplex PCR; TCRdb's copy has only in-frame clones and lacks some. Of roughly 18,000 clones listed, roughly 86% were seen once; the top ten hold 2.9%. This sample was included in a study of lymphopenia after photon versus proton radiotherapy. General observations from the study: Oligoclonal CD8+ Temra expansion after nadir drove photon patients' diversity drop. Proton therapy kept repertoires fairly stable, unlike photons, which gained effector/memory cells. Only patients who died were analyzed for survival; proton advantage is unproven. In patients who died, overall survival fell as post-nadir TCR diversity dropped more.

The CDR3 is made up of 14 amino acids. J was trimmed by 3 bases and V by 5 bases; bases with no gene match: 0. Germline V lookup: CDR1 SGHTA, CDR2 FQGNSA. This sequence joins TRBV7-2 and TRBJ2-2; TRBD2 aligns across 10 bases. Sample: peripheral blood, taken from a patient treated with photon-based radiotherapy. The sequence derives from a woman between 45 and 60 years old with pancreatic cancer. The CDR3 sequence is CASSTSGDTGELFF. CDR3 in DNA: TGTGCCAGCAGCACTAGCGGGGACACCGGGGAGCTGTTTTTT.